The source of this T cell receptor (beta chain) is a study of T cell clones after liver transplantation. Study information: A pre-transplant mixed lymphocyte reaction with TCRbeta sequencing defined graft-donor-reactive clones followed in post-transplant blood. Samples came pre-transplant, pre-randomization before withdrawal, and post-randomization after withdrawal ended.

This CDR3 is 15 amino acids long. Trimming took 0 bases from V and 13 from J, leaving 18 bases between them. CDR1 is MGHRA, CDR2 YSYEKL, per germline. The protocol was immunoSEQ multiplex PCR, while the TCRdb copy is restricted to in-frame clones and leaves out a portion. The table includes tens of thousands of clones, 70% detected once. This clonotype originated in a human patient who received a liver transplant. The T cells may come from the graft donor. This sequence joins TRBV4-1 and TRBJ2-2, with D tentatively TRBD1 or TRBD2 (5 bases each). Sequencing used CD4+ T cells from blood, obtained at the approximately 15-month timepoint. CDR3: CASSQDQTRGWGLFF. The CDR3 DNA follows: TGCGCCAGCAGCCAAGATCAAACTAGGGGTTGGGGGCTGTTTTTT.